This TCR beta chain was recovered during a study of T cell responses to AZD1222 COVID-19 vaccine. The V gene's germline CDR1 is MNHEY and CDR2 SMNVEV (reference sequence). This CDR3 has 17 amino acids. V was trimmed by 5 bases and J by 0 bases, leaving 19 bases between them. Here immunoSEQ multiplex PCR was the method, and the copy in TCRdb shows in-frame clones only, minus some. Of around 180,000 clones in the sample, almost 95% were seen once. The specimen was peripheral blood, collected on day 0 of AZD1222 vaccination. The V and J genes are TRBV27 and TRBJ1-1; TRBD1 is a possible D gene (5 bases). This receptor was identified in an adult in good health. The CDR3: CASSPPVGENLNTEAFF. CDR3 DNA sequence: TGTGCCAGCAGTCCCCCGGTGGGGGAGAACCTGAACACTGAAGCTTTCTTT.